The 6 T cell receptor beta chains below all came from one sample that was sequenced in a study of shared T cell receptors in the human thymus. Only in-frame clones appear in the TCRdb table, and some are missing; sequencing was by immunoSEQ multiplex PCR. The sample lists over 350,000 clones; 95% were seen once. The sample comprised thymocytes. The receptors here all came from a human donor.

V is TRBV5-8 and J is TRBJ2-2, with 8 bases aligning to TRBD2. The V gene end was trimmed by 0 bases and the J gene end by 5 bases; junction bases not matched to a gene: 3. The CDR3 totals 15 residues. CDR1 and CDR2 from the germline V gene are SGHTS and YDEGEE. CDR3 sequence: CASSLAGLGTGELFF. CDR3 DNA: TGTGCCAGCAGCTTGGCGGGACTAGGAACCGGGGAGCTGTTTTTT.

The DNA for the CDR3 is TGTGCCAGCAATCCACGACAGGGGCCGAAAGCTTTCCCAGATACGCAGTATTTT. It yields the protein CASNPRQGPKAFPDTQYF. V and J are TRBV27 and TRBJ2-3; 8 bases are a match to TRBD1. With V trimmed by 7 bases and J by 4 bases, 19 bases remained unmatched. This CDR3 contains 18 residues. Germline CDR1 is MNHEY and CDR2 is SMNVEV (reference sequence).

V is TRBV7-6 and J is TRBJ2-2, with TRBD1 identical over 8 bases. Germline-derived CDR1 and CDR2 are SGHVS and FNYEAQ. V was clipped by 6 bases and J by 4 bases; unmatched bases: 4. CDR3 length: 14 residues. CDR3 loop: CASSQGAGTGELFF. Here the CDR3 DNA reads TGTGCCAGCAGTCAGGGGGCGGGCACCGGGGAGCTGTTTTTT.

The gene calls are TRBV5-4 and TRBJ2-7, with D maybe TRBD2 (5 bases). The length of the CDR3 is 16 residues. The ends were cut back, 2 bases at V and 2 bases at J, with 17 bases in the middle. The germline gives CDR1 SGHNT, CDR2 YYREEE (reference sequence). The CDR3 DNA reads as TGTGCCAGCAGCTTAGAGGTCGGGATACCTACCTACGAGCAGTACTTC. This gives the protein CASSLEVGIPTYEQYF.

The chain couples TRBV27 to TRBJ2-7; D not certain. This CDR3 spans 15 amino acids. Germline values: CDR1 MNHEY, CDR2 SMNVEV (reference sequence). Trimming left V 2 bases short and J 3 bases short, with 14 bases between. The CDR3: CASSLLGRANYEQYF. CDR3 DNA: TGTGCCAGCAGTTTACTGGGCCGGGCAAACTACGAGCAGTACTTC.

The chain is built from TRBV14 and TRBJ2-3; 11 nucleotides line up with TRBD1. The CDR3 totals 18 residues. Per the germline V gene, CDR1 is SGHDN and CDR2 is FVKESK. V shed 3 bases, J shed 2 bases, and the junction held 10 bases outside the gene matches. The CDR3, as DNA: TGTGCCAGCAGCCAGGATTATCGGGACAGGGGGTTCACAGATACGCAGTATTTT. Translating it yields CASSQDYRDRGFTDTQYF.